This TCR beta chain derives from a study of T cell responses to AZD1222 COVID-19 vaccine. Study-level results: The sample set comprised mostly white British donors with more females, and clonal diversity was possibly underestimated. Repertoire sampling was restricted to post-peak T cell response timepoints. Among those given AZD1222, only 6 or 7 were seropositive at baseline. Researchers report vaccine-associated CD4 TCRs spanning spike, with dominance at 160-218 and 743-854.

TCRdb's table, derived via immunoSEQ multiplex PCR, lists solely in-frame clones and lacks some. This sample has about 100,000 clones; about 86% occur once, and the top ten carry less than 20%. A remark on this clone: What it binds is not known.

The TCR originated in an adult in good health. Here the sequenced sample was peripheral blood, taken on day 0 of AZD1222 vaccination.

The CDR3 DNA follows: TGTGCCAGTAGTATAGATAGGCCAGCGACCGGGGAGCTGTTTTTT. It codes for CASSIDRPATGELFF. The V and J genes are TRBV19 and TRBJ2-2; the D is unclear. The CDR3 runs 15 residues. The V gene lost 0 bases and the J gene lost 5 bases, with 10 bases spanning the gap. The germline CDR1 and CDR2 sequences are LNHDA and SQIVND (reference sequence). Complete variable domain (other parts from reference TRBV19 and TRBJ2-2): DGGITQSPKYLFRKEGQNVTLSCEQNLNHDAMYWYRQDPGQGLRLIYYSQIVNDFQKGDIAEGYSVSREKKESFPLTVTSAQKNPTAFYLCASSIDRPATGELFFGEGSRLTVL.